These T cell receptor beta chains were read from a single sample in a study of T-cell reconstitution after alpha-beta-depleted transplantation in children. Each CDR3 protein gets one entry after TCRdb re-called the PCR reads with MiXCR. The sample carries hundreds of thousands of distinct CDR3 sequences, 10% to 15% recorded once. This sample comprised PBMCs, mostly from graft donor cells, obtained 360 days after TCRalphabeta/CD19-depleted stem cell transplant. Every receptor here comes from a male patient between 10 and 17 years old who had a stem cell transplant for acute myeloid leukemia, so the T cells may come from the graft donor. The CDR3 runs from the conserved cysteine through the conserved F or W. Not all rows give a size; the values are once, few, many and, for expanded clones, a class.

v_gene	len	j_gene	abundance	CDR3aa
TRBV5-1	13	TRBJ2-7	.	CASSFGTGWEQYF
TRBV28	18	TRBJ2-6	.	CASRITGLPSSGANVLTF
TRBV20-1	14	TRBJ2-5	many	CSARVAGGEETQYF
TRBV20-1	13	TRBJ2-7	few	CSAGSITGVGQYF
TRBV5-1	14	TRBJ2-5	.	CASSGFGGQETQYF
TRBV7-3	17	TRBJ2-2	many	CASSYGLAGGNTGELFF
TRBV29-1	13	TRBJ2-7	.	CSVSDRNLYEQYF
TRBV7-2	13	TRBJ2-1	.	CASGQGRPSEQFF
TRBV11-2	11	TRBJ2-7	few	CASSASVEQYF
TRBV13	13	TRBJ2-5	.	CASSLALSETQYF
TRBV12-5	15	TRBJ2-5	.	CASGPDSLARETQYF
TRBV12-3/TRBV12-4	15	TRBJ2-7	.	CASSLIEGSSYEQYF
TRBV10-3	14	TRBJ2-7	.	CAISDSGETYEQYF
TRBV7-2	15	TRBJ2-1	.	CASSLEGGPFNEQFF
TRBV19	17	TRBJ2-6	.	CASSIWQGRSGANVLTF
TRBV6-5	11	TRBJ2-7	many	CASRRHYEQYF
TRBV6-2/TRBV6-3	14	TRBJ1-1	few	CASSYRVTNTEAFF
TRBV7-6	15	TRBJ2-3	.	CASSFGMEATDTQYF
TRBV6-4	16	TRBJ2-5	few	CASSDSGLASQETQYF
TRBV6-5	17	TRBJ2-1	many	CASSYHSGRALGNEQFF
TRBV28	15	TRBJ2-7	.	CASRGGLTSGDEQYF
TRBV12-5	18	TRBJ2-3	.	CASGLALPGTPRTDTQYF
TRBV11-2	18	TRBJ2-2	few	CASSSYHTRLAGGGELFF
TRBV12-3/TRBV12-4	15	TRBJ2-1	few	CASSLITGGWDEQFF
TRBV7-2	16	TRBJ2-3	many	CASSSRGGRGGDTQYF
TRBV11-1	18	TRBJ2-2	few	CASSYSWFQGPFTGELFF
TRBV4-3	19	TRBJ2-1	few	CASSQDGSGNWLWDNEQFF
TRBV6-2/TRBV6-3	14	TRBJ2-1	few	CASSYAGEVYEQFF
TRBV2	14	TRBJ2-1	many	CASRRDNNLNEQFF
TRBV29-1	14	TRBJ2-5	.	CSVAPSGTQETQYF
TRBV2	13	TRBJ2-1	once	CASSLPWDRGSFF
TRBV20-1	14	TRBJ2-1	few	CSAGSGSLDNEQFF
TRBV12-3/TRBV12-4	12	TRBJ2-1	.	CASTQLRGGGFF
TRBV20-1	14	TRBJ2-3	few	CSALTSGWVDTQYF
TRBV24-1	13	TRBJ2-7	.	CATTAAGVREQYF
TRBV15	12	TRBJ2-3	many	CATSSHPDTQYF
TRBV6-5	14	TRBJ2-7	.	CASSYEAQRYEQYF
TRBV5-6	16	TRBJ2-7	few	CASSLETSGSREGQYF
TRBV15	15	TRBJ2-1	.	CAIVRGAGSYNEQFF
TRBV5-1	11	TRBJ2-2	many	CASSLWGELFF
TRBV7-6	15	TRBJ2-2	few	CASSRATENTGELFF
TRBV29-1	13	TRBJ1-3	.	CSVGADSGNTIYF
TRBV9	16	TRBJ2-2	few	CASGSVDREYTGELFF
TRBV28	13	TRBJ2-3	.	CATRTSGTDTQYF